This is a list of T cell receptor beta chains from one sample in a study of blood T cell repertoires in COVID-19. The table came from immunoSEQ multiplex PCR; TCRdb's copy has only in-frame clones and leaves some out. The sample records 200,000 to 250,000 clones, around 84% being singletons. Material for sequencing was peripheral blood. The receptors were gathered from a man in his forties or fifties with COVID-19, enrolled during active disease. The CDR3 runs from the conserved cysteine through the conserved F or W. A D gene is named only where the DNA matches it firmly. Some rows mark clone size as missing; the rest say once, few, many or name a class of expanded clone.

DNA: TGCGCCAGCAGCACACAGACAGGGGGCTATGGCTACACCTTC
CDR3: CASSTQTGGYGYTF
J: TRBJ1-2
V: TRBV5-1
size: once
D: TRBD1

DNA: TGTGCCACCAGTAATGGGGGACAGGGGGCCCAAGAGACCCAGTACTTC
CDR3: CATSNGGQGAQETQYF
J: TRBJ2-5
V: TRBV24-1
size: once
D: TRBD1

DNA: TGTGCCAGCAGCTCCGGCCGGGGGGCCCTTTATGGCTACACCTTC
CDR3: CASSSGRGALYGYTF
J: TRBJ1-2
V: TRBV7-2
size: NA
D: NA

DNA: TGTGCCTGGAGTAGACAGGGAACCTACGAGCAGTACTTC
CDR3: CAWSRQGTYEQYF
J: TRBJ2-7
V: TRBV30
size: NA
D: TRBD1

DNA: TGTGCCAGCATCAATCCCAATGGGGACAGGGAGATTATAGAGCAGTACTTC
CDR3: CASINPNGDREIIEQYF
J: TRBJ2-7
V: TRBV7-6
size: NA
D: TRBD1

DNA: TGCGCCAGCAGCCAAGTAGGAACAGGGGTTGAAAAACTGTTTTTT
CDR3: CASSQVGTGVEKLFF
J: TRBJ1-4
V: TRBV4-1
size: NA
D: TRBD1

DNA: TGCAGCGTTGTAGGGACTAGCGGGAGGAATTACGAGCAGTACTTC
CDR3: CSVVGTSGRNYEQYF
J: TRBJ2-7
V: TRBV29-1
size: NA
D: TRBD2

DNA: TGTGCCAGCAGGCGGACTCTGAGCGGGGGGGCCTGGGACAAAAACATTCAGTACTTC
CDR3: CASRRTLSGGAWDKNIQYF
J: TRBJ2-4
V: TRBV2
size: NA
D: TRBD2

DNA: TGTGCCAGCGGACAGGGGGAAAATTCACCCCTCCACTTT
CDR3: CASGQGENSPLHF
J: TRBJ1-6
V: TRBV3-1/TRBV3-2
size: NA
D: TRBD1

DNA: TGCGCCAGCAGCTTGGGTTCTAGCGGGCCACGCACTTACAATGAGCAGTTCTTC
CDR3: CASSLGSSGPRTYNEQFF
J: TRBJ2-1
V: TRBV5-1
size: NA
D: TRBD2

DNA: TGTGCCAGCAGCTTCAGCTCTGGAAACACCATATATTTT
CDR3: CASSFSSGNTIYF
J: TRBJ1-3
V: TRBV5-5
size: NA
D: NA

DNA: TGTGCCAGCAGCGCCTACCTACAGGGGGAGGGCGGGGAGCTGTTTTTT
CDR3: CASSAYLQGEGGELFF
J: TRBJ2-2
V: TRBV9
size: NA
D: NA

DNA: TGTGCCAGCAGCGTATTCGGGGACTACCGCACAGATACGCAGTATTTT
CDR3: CASSVFGDYRTDTQYF
J: TRBJ2-3
V: TRBV9
size: NA
D: TRBD2

DNA: TGTGCCAGCAGTCTAATGCTTCAGCCCCAGCATTTT
CDR3: CASSLMLQPQHF
J: TRBJ1-5
V: TRBV28
size: NA
D: NA

DNA: TGTGCCAGCAGCCCACGGACAGGGAAGGTTCCAGATACGCAGTATTTT
CDR3: CASSPRTGKVPDTQYF
J: TRBJ2-3
V: TRBV9
size: NA
D: TRBD1

DNA: TGTGCCAGCAGACGGATGGAGTCGAGGGGCACAGATACGCAGTATTTT
CDR3: CASRRMESRGTDTQYF
J: TRBJ2-3
V: TRBV28
size: NA
D: NA

DNA: TGCGCCAGCAGCCAAGGTTTCGCAGATACGCAGTATTTT
CDR3: CASSQGFADTQYF
J: TRBJ2-3
V: TRBV4-3
size: NA
D: NA